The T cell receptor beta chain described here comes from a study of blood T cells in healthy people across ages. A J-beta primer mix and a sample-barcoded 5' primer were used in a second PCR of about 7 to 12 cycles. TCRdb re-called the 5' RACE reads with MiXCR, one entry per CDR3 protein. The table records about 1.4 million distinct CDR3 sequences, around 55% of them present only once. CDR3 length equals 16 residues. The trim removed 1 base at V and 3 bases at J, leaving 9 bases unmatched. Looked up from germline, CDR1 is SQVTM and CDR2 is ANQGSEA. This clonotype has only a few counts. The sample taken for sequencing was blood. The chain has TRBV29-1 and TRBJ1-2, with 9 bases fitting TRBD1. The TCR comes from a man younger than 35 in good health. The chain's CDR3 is CSVEVVPGQGHYGYTF. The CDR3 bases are TGCAGCGTTGAAGTGGTACCGGGACAGGGTCACTATGGCTACACCTTC.